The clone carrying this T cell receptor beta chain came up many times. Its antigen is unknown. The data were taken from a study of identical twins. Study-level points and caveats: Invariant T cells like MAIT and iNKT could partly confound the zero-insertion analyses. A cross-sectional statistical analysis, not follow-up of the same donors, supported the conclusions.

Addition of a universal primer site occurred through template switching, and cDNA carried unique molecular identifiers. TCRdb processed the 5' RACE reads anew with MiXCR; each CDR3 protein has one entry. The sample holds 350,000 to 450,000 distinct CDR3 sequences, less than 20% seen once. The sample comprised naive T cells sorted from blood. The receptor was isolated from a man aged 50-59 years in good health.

The CDR3 sequence is CASSPPLAEGQRNEQFF. CDR3 sequence (DNA): TGTGCCAGCAGCCCTCCCCTGGCGGAGGGCCAGAGGAATGAGCAGTTCTTC. The chain uses TRBV7-9 and TRBJ2-1; tentative D call: TRBD2 (6 bases). V lost 5 bases and J 7 bases, leaving 24 bases between the germline ends. The germline gives CDR1 SEHNR, CDR2 FQNEAQ (reference sequence). This CDR3 is built from 17 residues.